The present TCR beta chain was sequenced within a study of T cell repertoires in cytomegalovirus infection. Across the whole study: Indications of both CMV infection and matching HLA type were provided by public TCR beta signatures.

MiXCR was run by TCRdb on the reads, yielding one entry per CDR3 protein. The sample has approximately 500,000 distinct CDR3 sequences, less than 30% seen once. This clonotype showed up many times. The antigen remains unidentified. Study results and limitations: There were carriers of CMV plus the relevant HLA, and cumulative public TCR beta family frequency identified them. CMV-specific TCR beta clonotypes restricted by HLA-C dominated the ex vivo response.

Sequencing was done on a sample of PBMCs. The TCR sequence derives from a human donor in good health (CMV status not recorded). Some clones in this sample may be carry-over from other donors' samples.

The CDR3 sequence: CASSLATTGYNEQFF. CDR3 nucleotides: TGTGCCAGCAGCTTAGCCACCACAGGATACAATGAGCAGTTCTTC. The chain joins TRBV7-2 to TRBJ2-1; D perhaps matches TRBD1 (5 bases). Germline V gene sequence: CDR1 SGHTA, CDR2 FQGNSA. The CDR3 covers 15 residues. Trimming left V 0 bases short and J 4 bases short, with 10 bases between.